This T cell receptor beta chain was sequenced for a study of shared clonotypes between healthy human individuals. Terminally differentiated effector memory CD45RA+ cells were left out of the naive CD8 fraction, which was CD45RO-negative and positively selected for CCR7. Produced via immunoSEQ multiplex PCR; TCRdb's table is partial and in-frame only. The sample consists of over 2,000,000 clones, approximately 92% of them appearing once. This CDR3 is 15 amino acids long. From germline, CDR1 is SEHNR and CDR2 FQNEAQ (reference sequence). Trimming took off 1 base at V and 4 bases at J, with 13 bases between the two ends.

V and J are TRBV7-9 and TRBJ1-2; TRBD1 might be the D (5 bases). Material for sequencing was naive CD8+ T cells from PBMCs. The TCR comes from a man aged 18 to 29 in good health. Some clones in this sample may be carry-over from other donors' samples. The CDR3 bases are TGTGCCAGCAGCTTAGGGGTCAGGGCATTCTATGGCTACACCTTC. It specifies CASSLGVRAFYGYTF.